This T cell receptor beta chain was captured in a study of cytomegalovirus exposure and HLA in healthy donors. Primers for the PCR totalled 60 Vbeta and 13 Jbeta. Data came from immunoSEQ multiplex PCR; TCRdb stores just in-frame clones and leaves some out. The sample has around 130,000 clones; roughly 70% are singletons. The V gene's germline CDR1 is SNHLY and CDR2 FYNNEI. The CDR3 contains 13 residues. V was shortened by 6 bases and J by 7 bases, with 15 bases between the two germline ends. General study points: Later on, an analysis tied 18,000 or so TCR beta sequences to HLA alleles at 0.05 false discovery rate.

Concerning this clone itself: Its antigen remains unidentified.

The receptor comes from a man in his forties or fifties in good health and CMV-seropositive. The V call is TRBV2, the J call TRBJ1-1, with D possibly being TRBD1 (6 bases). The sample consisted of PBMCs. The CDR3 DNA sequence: TGTGCCAGCAGACCTAAAGGGGGGGTTGAAGCTTTCTTT. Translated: CASRPKGGVEAFF.